One sample yielded the 16 T cell receptor beta chains listed below, sequenced in a study of blood T cell repertoires in COVID-19. Generated by immunoSEQ multiplex PCR, the TCRdb table keeps only in-frame clones and is missing some. The sample lists more than 200,000 clones; about 88% were seen once. Sequencing was done on a sample of PBMCs or T cells enriched from blood (not recorded which). The receptor source for this set is a woman in her forties or fifties who had recovered from COVID-19.

CDR3 sequence reads: CASSQTGLGGTNEQFF. The CDR3, as DNA: TGTGCCAGCAGCCAAACGGGGCTCGGAGGGACCAATGAGCAGTTCTTC. J is TRBJ2-1 and V is TRBV11-2; D is possibly TRBD2 (6 bases). Germline V CDR1 and CDR2: SGHAT, FQNNGV. CDR3 size: 16 residues. V was trimmed by 5 bases and J by 6 bases, leaving 20 bases between them.

The chain recombines TRBV27 with TRBJ2-1; 13 bases map to TRBD2. From germline, CDR1 is MNHEY and CDR2 SMNVEV (reference sequence). There are 16 residues in the CDR3. V shed 5 bases, J shed 6 bases, and the junction held 7 bases outside the gene matches. CDR3: CASSKETSGRSNEQFF. In nucleotides, the CDR3 is TGTGCCAGCAGTAAAGAGACTAGCGGGAGGTCCAATGAGCAGTTCTTC.

This chain links TRBV28 with TRBJ1-5; D unclear. Germline loops: CDR1 MDHEN, CDR2 SYDVKM. The CDR3 covers 14 residues. CDR3 bases: TGTGTCGCGGGTGGGATTGGGATTCATCAGCCCCAGCATTTT. It specifies CVAGGIGIHQPQHF.

J is TRBJ2-2 and V is TRBV6-6, with D maybe TRBD2 (5 bases). Germline V gene lookup returns CDR1 MNHNY and CDR2 SVGAGI (reference sequence). The CDR3 covers 16 residues. V lost 6 bases to trimming and J lost 5 bases, with 19 bases between them. The CDR3 here is CASSHGTGIRTGELFF. The CDR3 DNA sequence: TGTGCCAGCAGCCATGGCACGGGGATTCGAACCGGGGAGCTGTTTTTT.

Of note for this clone: The identical CDR3 is also encoded by other nucleotide sequences in the sample. The chain combines TRBV5-1 with TRBJ2-3; 7 bases line up with TRBD1. The CDR3 loop spans 13 amino acids. Germline V gene sequence: CDR1 SGHRS, CDR2 YFSETQ. The junction had 4 bases not matched to a gene; V was cut back by 5 bases and J by 4 bases. In DNA form, the CDR3 reads TGCGCCAGCAGTCCAGGGGGTGCAGATACGCAGTATTTT. It codes for CASSPGGADTQYF.

The chain links TRBV3-1 (or the pseudogene TRBV3-2) to TRBJ1-1; a weak D match, TRBD1 (5 bases). V lost 5 bases to trimming and J lost 8 bases, with 9 bases between them. The CDR3 consists of 11 residues. Germline CDR1 reads LGHDT; CDR2 reads YNNKEL (reference sequence). CDR3 region: CASSTDREAFF. The CDR3 DNA reads TGTGCCAGCAGCACAGACAGAGAAGCTTTCTTT.

The chain employs TRBV9 and TRBJ2-3, with 8 bases identical to TRBD2. This CDR3 is built from 15 residues. Germline V gene lookup returns CDR1 SGDLS and CDR2 YYNGEE. After removal of 2 bases from V and 2 bases from J, the junction contained 4 bases not matched to a gene. CDR3 protein: CASSVTSGHTDTQYF. For the CDR3, the DNA is TGTGCCAGCAGCGTCACTAGCGGACACACAGATACGCAGTATTTT.

This chain uses TRBV5-4 with TRBJ1-1; TRBD1 might be the D (5 bases). Trimming removed 5 bases from V and 7 bases from J, with 15 bases in between. The V gene's germline CDR1 is SGHNT and CDR2 YYREEE (reference sequence). The CDR3 runs to 13 residues. The CDR3 nucleotides are TGTGCCAGCAGAGTTCGACAGACCAATGAAGCTTTCTTT. It codes for CASRVRQTNEAFF.

The rearrangement links TRBV7-9 to TRBJ2-3; TRBD2 matches 16 bases. CDR3 size: 17 residues. Germline-derived CDR1 and CDR2 are SEHNR and FQNEAQ (reference sequence). Germline trimming cut 4 bases from V and 4 bases from J; bases unmatched to any gene: 5. CDR3 bases: TGTGCCAGCAGCTCGGGACTAGCGGGAGGGTCGGCAGATACGCAGTATTTT. This encodes CASSSGLAGGSADTQYF.

This clone has a single count. In the same sample, other DNA sequences code for this CDR3. Written as DNA, the CDR3 is TGTGCCAGTAGACCATCGGGGAACACCTATGGCTACACCTTC. Encoded protein: CASRPSGNTYGYTF. This sequence joins TRBV19 and TRBJ1-2; D ambiguous. CDR1 is LNHDA, CDR2 SQIVND, per germline (reference sequence). Trimming shortened V by 6 bases and J by 4 bases, and 15 bases separated the two germline ends. The CDR3 runs to 14 residues.

This clone was seen a handful of times. This chain uses TRBV4-1 with TRBJ1-2, with a tentative D call TRBD1 (5 bases). The CDR3 has 16 amino acids. The V and J ends lost 1 base and 0 bases respectively, with 12 bases between them. Germline CDR1 MGHRA, CDR2 YSYEKL. This chain's CDR3 is CASSQVGVLANYGYTF. The CDR3 DNA reads as TGCGCCAGCAGCCAAGTAGGGGTCCTAGCTAACTATGGCTACACCTTC.

The CDR3 DNA reads as TGCGCCAGCAGCTTGGGGCAGGGGGCGGGCGAGCAGTTCTTC. It encodes CASSLGQGAGEQFF. This sequence joins TRBV5-1 and TRBJ2-1; 8 positions match TRBD1. CDR3 size: 14 residues. Losses at the gene ends were 0 bases for V and 10 bases for J; bases not matched to a gene: 6. The germline V gene encodes CDR1 SGHRS and CDR2 YFSETQ.

The count of this clone is one. The genes are TRBV6-5 and TRBJ2-7; 9 nucleotides agree with TRBD2. The germline V gene has CDR1 MNHEY and CDR2 SVGAGI. The trim removed 0 bases at V and 1 base at J, leaving 4 bases unmatched. This CDR3 is built from 16 residues. CDR3 nucleotides: TGTGCCAGCAGTTACTCTAGCGGGAGATTATCCTACGAGCAGTACTTC. This sequence encodes CASSYSSGRLSYEQYF.

The CDR3 coding sequence is TGTGCCAGCAGCCCGGGACAGTATAGCGAGCAGTACTTC. Translated: CASSPGQYSEQYF. J is TRBJ2-7 and V is TRBV2; TRBD1 aligns across 7 bases. CDR3 size: 13 residues. V lost 6 bases to trimming and J lost 6 bases; unmatched junction nucleotides: 8. CDR1 is SNHLY and CDR2 is FYNNEI in the germline V gene.

The chain uses TRBV5-6 and TRBJ1-5, with D maybe TRBD1 (6 bases). V lost 4 bases and J lost 8, with 16 bases in between. The germline CDR1 and CDR2 sequences are SGHDT and YYEEEE. The CDR3 sequence is 14 residues long. The CDR3 loop is CASSLWTVGEPQHF. CDR3 nucleotides: TGTGCCAGCAGCCTTTGGACAGTTGGGGAGCCCCAGCATTTT.

V usage is TRBV19 and J usage is TRBJ1-1, with unresolved D. Germline CDR1 LNHDA, CDR2 SQIVND (reference sequence). Trimming removed 5 bases at V and 1 base at J, with 5 bases between. This CDR3 comprises 12 residues. The CDR3 coding sequence is TGTGCCAGTAGTTTTCAGAACACTGAAGCTTTCTTT. As protein: CASSFQNTEAFF.